This TCR beta chain was identified in a study of OX40 agonist ivuxolimab in advanced cancers. A note on the overall study: Ivuxolimab, which targeted the costimulatory receptor OX40 (CD134), was an agonistic, fully human IgG2 monoclonal antibody. Of the approximately 54 patients in dose escalation, 19 had hepatocellular carcinoma, some 15 had melanoma, 9 had renal cell carcinoma and 9 had head and neck cancer. Intravenous ivuxolimab was administered to patients every 2 weeks at six dose levels: 0.01, 0.1, 0.3, 1.5, 3 and 10 mg/kg. The paper covers the monotherapy dose-escalation part of the phase I ivuxolimab trial, which included N of about 56 patients. In the dose-escalation cohort, roughly 80% of patients were male, and the mean age was approximately 64 years, with a range of 23 to 79. Partial responses occurred in three dose-escalation patients, of whom one had hepatocellular carcinoma and two had cutaneous melanoma. The point of sequencing TCRbeta in the periphery was to test whether ivuxolimab changed TCR sequence diversity and drove clonal T-cell expansion. Prior anti-PD-1, anti-PD-L1 or anti-CTLA-4 therapy was permitted, and checkpoint inhibitors had been received by less than 45% of dose-escalation patients.

A remark on this clone: Its binding antigen is unknown. The record has no base qualities; no much larger clone is one base away.

V is cut by 1 base and J by 3 bases, and the space between the germline ends is 9 bases. The germline V gene gives CDR1 as SGHAT and CDR2 as FQNNGV. Measured from the cysteine to the phenylalanine, the CDR3 is 14 residues long. The only DNA kept is the CDR3, 42 bases in frame from the first base. What the authors observed across the whole study: After ivuxolimab, CD8+ T cells had more expanded clones than CD4+ T cells on average. In partial responders in the 0.1-3.0 mg/kg groups, normalized peripheral clonal expansion was found to be among the lowest, especially among CD8+ T cells. At doses of 0.1 to 3.0 mg/kg, clonal expansion of both CD4+ and CD8+ blood T cells was observed from baseline to week 6. Low levels of normalized T-cell clonal expansion were also seen in some patients who did not respond. Antigen specificity was not determined for the clonally expanded peripheral T cells.

To sequence the TCRbeta CDR3 region, genomic DNA was isolated from the sorted cells. The immunoSEQ Assay was used to sequence the TCRbeta CDR3 regions. The table was pulled from immuneACCESS by TCRdb, which kept in-frame rearrangements only. Such tables lose some clones; where checked, under half of the loss comes from unresolved V genes, and the rest has no known cause. The sample includes approximately 66,000 clones, with less than 90% observed a single time. The ten most abundant clones make up around 3.5% of the sample. The trial excluded patients who had a history of autoimmune disease or who were on systemic immunosuppression. Peripheral blood for TCR sequencing was drawn from every dose cohort at baseline, at cycle 4 day 1 and at cycle 7 day 1. Samples were obtained from an open-label, multicenter, first-in-human phase I dose-escalation trial of ivuxolimab. Adults with locally advanced or metastatic melanoma, renal cell, hepatocellular, or head and neck squamous cell carcinoma were enrolled in the trial. CD4+ and CD8+ T cells were sorted separately from peripheral blood before TCR sequencing.

Sequenced here: CD4+ or CD8+ T cells sorted from blood, sampled in a trial of the OX40 agonist ivuxolimab. This clonotype was obtained from an adult with an advanced solid tumor such as melanoma, head and neck, liver or kidney cancer. Here the chain combines TRBV11-2 and TRBJ1-1; a weak D assignment points to TRBD1 (6 bases agree). The nucleotides are TGTGCCAGCAGCTTAGCAGGGGCGCACACTGAAGCTTTCTTT. The resulting protein is CASSLAGAHTEAFF. This CDR3, with the reference TRBV11-2 and TRBJ1-1 proteins standing in past its ends, gives the full variable domain EAGVAQSPRYKIIEKRQSVAFWCNPISGHATLYWYQQILGQGPKLLIQFQNNGVVDDSQLPKDRFSAERLKGVDSTLKIQPAKLEDSAVYLCASSLAGAHTEAFFGQGTRLTVV.